This T cell receptor beta chain derives from a study of blood T cell repertoires in COVID-19. The repertoire was sequenced with immunoSEQ multiplex PCR; TCRdb's copy has only in-frame clones and lacks some. Here the sample spans about 440,000 clones, around 90% being singletons. The CDR3 is made up of 17 amino acids. Germline CDR1 reads MDHEN; CDR2 reads SYDVKM. V lost 4 bases and J 6 bases, leaving 25 bases between the germline ends. This TCR derives from a man between 18 and 29 years old who had recovered from COVID-19. Sequencing used PBMCs or T cells enriched from blood (not recorded which). V gene TRBV28 combines with J gene TRBJ2-7; weak D call: TRBD2 (5 bases). CDR3 sequence reads: CASSSRSDWRVTREQYF. The CDR3 region has the DNA TGTGCCAGCAGTTCCAGATCGGACTGGAGAGTTACTCGCGAGCAGTACTTC.